This T cell receptor (beta chain) appears in the sequencing data of a study of T cells in Graves' hyperthyroidism and ophthalmopathy. Study-level results: Expanded thyroid clonotypes (above 0.001) were mostly also found in blood.

About this clonotype itself: Its target is not known.

RNA transcripts gave rise to amplified TCR beta CDR3 regions. First-round RT-PCR with HTBI primers amplified the TCR CDR3 region. Using its own MiXCR run on the multiplex PCR reads, TCRdb lists one record per CDR3 protein. The sample holds some 570,000 distinct CDR3 sequences, roughly 18% seen once. Source material: blood. This TCR was sampled from a woman aged 18-29 years with Graves' ophthalmopathy.

CDR3 bases: TGCGCCAGCAGCTTGGAGGGACTACATGGGGATACGCAGTATTTT. Its protein product is CASSLEGLHGDTQYF. The genes are TRBV5-1 and TRBJ2-3; 7 nucleotides line up with TRBD2. The CDR3 length is 15 residues. The ends lost 0 bases at V and 6 bases at J; junction bases unmatched: 7. Germline CDR1 reads SGHRS; CDR2 reads YFSETQ.